The clone carrying this T cell receptor (beta chain) showed up just a few times. Its cognate antigen is unknown. In the same sample, other DNA sequences code for this CDR3. This sample was included in a study of Ad26.COV2.S vaccination and SARS-CoV-2 variants. Study-level information: Enrolled in COV1001, the donor was in the Ad26.COV2.S trial arm, which received the vaccine.

Stated treatment: roughly 18 received Ad26.COV2.S at low or high dose, single or two shots; five or six received placebo; per-sample allocation not given. Sampling was done on day 63 after the first vaccine or placebo injection. Whoever gave the sample was an adult aged 18-55 years in Boston. General study points: Placebo recipients had lower spike-specific TCR breadth than vaccine recipients. From the TCR breadth and depth analyses, total T cell responses may have been underestimated.

The germline CDR1 and CDR2 sequences are KGHDR and SFDVKD. V was pared by 3 bases and J by 4 bases, with 3 bases between. The CDR3 length is 12 residues. This table comes from immunoSEQ multiplex PCR, and its TCRdb copy is limited to in-frame clones, with some not included. Of about 680,000 clones listed, 70% to 90% are singletons. The receptor comes from a person between 18 and 65 years old who received the Ad26.COV2.S COVID-19 vaccine or a placebo. The chain combines TRBV24-1 with TRBJ1-5; D not certain. The source material was peripheral blood, sampled in a trial of Ad26.COV2.S vaccine versus placebo. CDR3 region: CATSDRNQPQHF. CDR3 nucleotide sequence: TGTGCCACCAGTGATAGAAATCAGCCCCAGCATTTT.